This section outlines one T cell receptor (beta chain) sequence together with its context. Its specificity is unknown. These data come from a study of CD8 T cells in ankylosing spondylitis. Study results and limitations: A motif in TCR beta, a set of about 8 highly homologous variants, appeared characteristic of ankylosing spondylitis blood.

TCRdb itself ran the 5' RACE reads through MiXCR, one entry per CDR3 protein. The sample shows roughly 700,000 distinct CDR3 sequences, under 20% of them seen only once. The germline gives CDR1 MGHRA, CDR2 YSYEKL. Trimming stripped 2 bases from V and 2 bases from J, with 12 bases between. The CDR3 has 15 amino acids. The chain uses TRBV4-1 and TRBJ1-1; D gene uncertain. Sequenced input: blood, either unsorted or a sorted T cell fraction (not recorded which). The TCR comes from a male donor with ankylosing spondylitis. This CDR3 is CASSQIGWGNTEAFF. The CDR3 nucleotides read TGCGCCAGCAGCCAAATAGGTTGGGGTAACACTGAAGCTTTCTTT.